A single sample is the source of the 10 T cell receptor beta chains below, sequenced in a study of Ad26.COV2.S vaccination and SARS-CoV-2 variants. Treatment: some 20 received Ad26.COV2.S at low or high dose, single or two shots; roughly five received placebo; per-sample allocation not given. The study sampled participants on day 63 after the first vaccine or placebo injection. TCRdb's copy holds only in-frame clones and misses some; the assay was immunoSEQ multiplex PCR. Among 350,000 to 450,000 clones listed, 83% were seen once. This sample comprised peripheral blood, obtained in a trial of Ad26.COV2.S vaccine versus placebo. These receptor sequences come from a person between 18 and 65 years old who received the Ad26.COV2.S COVID-19 vaccine or a placebo.

The rearrangement links TRBV4-2 to TRBJ2-7, with 9 bases that match TRBD1. This CDR3 is built from 15 residues. From germline, CDR1 is LGHNA and CDR2 YNFKEQ. After removal of 5 bases from V and 5 bases from J, the junction contained 10 bases not matched to a gene. The CDR3 sequence: CASSYPGTGNNEQYF. The CDR3, as DNA: TGTGCCAGCAGCTACCCCGGGACAGGGAACAACGAGCAGTACTTC.

The rearrangement uses TRBV6-5 and TRBJ1-2; 7 bases match TRBD1. The length of the CDR3 is 13 residues. The V gene's germline CDR1 is MNHEY and CDR2 SVGAGI. The J segment lost 7 bases and the V segment lost 2 bases, leaving 4 bases of the junction unmatched. The CDR3 DNA reads TGTGCCAGCAGTTACCTACAGGGGTCTGGCTACACCTTC. Protein product: CASSYLQGSGYTF.

A single count supports this clone. V usage is TRBV12-3 or TRBV12-4 and J usage is TRBJ2-7; D gene ambiguous. V was trimmed by 6 bases and J by 1 base, leaving 7 bases between them. The CDR3 covers 12 residues. CDR3 coding DNA: TGTGCCAGCAGGGAAGGATCCTACGAGCAGTACTTC. This gives the protein CASREGSYEQYF.

The rearrangement joins TRBV27 to TRBJ2-3; perhaps TRBD2 as D (5 bases). This CDR3 is 12 amino acids long. CDR1 and CDR2 from the germline V gene are MNHEY and SMNVEV (reference sequence). Trimming cost V 5 bases and J 9 bases, with 12 bases left between them. CDR3 in amino acids: CASSPPGRTQYF. The DNA of the CDR3 is TGTGCCAGCAGTCCCCCGGGAAGGACGCAGTATTTT.

The gene calls are TRBV5-1 and TRBJ1-2; D is uncertain. Per germline, CDR1 SGHRS and CDR2 YFSETQ. The CDR3 is 13 amino acids. V gave up 4 bases and J gave up 5 bases, with 12 bases separating them. The CDR3 reads CASSELVGYGYTF. CDR3 DNA sequence: TGCGCCAGCAGCGAACTAGTCGGGTATGGCTACACCTTC.

V and J are TRBV10-1 and TRBJ2-7; D unresolved. The CDR3 covers 13 residues. The ends were cut back, 6 bases at V and 7 bases at J, with 16 bases in the middle. Germline values: CDR1 WNHNN, CDR2 SYGVQD (reference sequence). DNA for the CDR3: TGCGCCAGCAGAGGAGCTGCCCCTCGGGAGCAGTACTTC. It is translated as CASRGAAPREQYF.

This rearrangement joins TRBV7-8 to TRBJ2-1; TRBD2 agrees at 12 bases. The germline CDR1 and CDR2 sequences are SGHVS and FQNEAQ. The CDR3 length is 16 residues. V lost 5 bases to trimming and J lost 8 bases; unmatched junction nucleotides: 10. CDR3 protein: CASSRRASGGADEQFF. In nucleotides, the CDR3 is TGTGCCAGCAGCCGCAGGGCTAGCGGGGGGGCGGATGAGCAGTTCTTC.

The J gene is TRBJ2-5, the V gene TRBV18, with 10 bases lining up with TRBD2. The CDR3 contains 16 residues. J gave up 2 bases and V 5 bases, and 8 bases lay outside the gene matches. Germline-derived CDR1 and CDR2 are KGHSH and LQKENI. CDR3 sequence: CASSGTGTSEQETQYF. CDR3 DNA sequence: TGTGCCAGCTCAGGAACCGGGACTAGCGAACAAGAGACCCAGTACTTC.

The J gene is TRBJ2-1, the V gene TRBV18, with D tentatively TRBD1 (5 bases). Trimming removed 2 bases at V and 6 bases at J, with 11 bases between. This CDR3 spans 14 amino acids. The germline CDR1 and CDR2 sequences are KGHSH and LQKENI. CDR3 DNA sequence: TGTGCCAGCTCACCATTGACAGCCTTCAATGAGCAGTTCTTC. This codes for CASSPLTAFNEQFF.

J is TRBJ1-4 and V is TRBV19; D unclear. The CDR3 is 12 amino acids. V was shortened by 6 bases and J by 4 bases, with 6 bases between the two germline ends. Germline V CDR1 and CDR2: LNHDA, SQIVND (reference sequence). The CDR3 is CASRDGNEKLFF. The CDR3 DNA is TGTGCCAGTAGGGACGGTAATGAAAAACTGTTTTTT.